The TCR beta chain under discussion was sequenced for a study of CD8 T cells in Susac syndrome. V lost 4 bases to trimming and J lost 6 bases, with 19 bases between them. The germline CDR1 and CDR2 sequences are SGHVS and FQNEAQ. The CDR3 spans 16 residues. This clonotype was counted a single time. The sequenced target, TCR beta, came from blood CD8+ and CD4+ T cells. The multiple sclerosis controls were treatment-naive patients with relapsing-remitting disease that was stable or active. The CD8+ and CD4+ T cells were negatively isolated, with the TEMRA cells enriched by FACS. After extraction with the RNeasy kit, roughly 0.5 to 1 ug of the RNA was reverse transcribed using random hexamers. A multiplex approach, immunoSEQ multiplex PCR, amplified TCR beta CDR3 across 54 Vbeta and 13 Jbeta. TCRdb called the immunoSEQ multiplex PCR reads again in MiXCR, with one record for every CDR3 protein. This table holds roughly 70,000 distinct CDR3 sequences, around 96% found once.

The source of this sequence is a human donor with multiple sclerosis. V is TRBV7-8 and J is TRBJ1-5; unclear D gene. Source material: CD4+ T cells from PBMCs. CDR3 DNA: TGTGCCAGCAGCTCCAGCGGGGTGGCGGGTGGTCAGCCCCAGCATTTT. This codes for CASSSSGVAGGQPQHF.